These 8 T cell receptor beta chains came from one sample sequenced in a study of graft-versus-host responses after intestinal transplantation. Their antigen targets remain unknown. Libraries were prepared by immunoSEQ multiplex PCR; TCRdb keeps only in-frame clonotypes and omits some of them. This table has about 70,000 clones, 85% to 95% appearing once. Specimen: unstimulated CD8+ T cells sorted from spleen or lymph node cells, collected before intestinal transplant. These receptors originate from a human donor who received an intestinal transplant.

The rearrangement uses TRBV19 and TRBJ2-7; D possibly corresponds to TRBD2 (6 bases). V lost 5 bases and J 0 bases, leaving 17 bases between the germline ends. Germline loops: CDR1 LNHDA, CDR2 SQIVND (reference sequence). CDR3 length: 16 amino acids. The CDR3 nucleotides read TGTGCCAGTAGTTGGAGGTGGGGGGAAAGCTCCTACGAGCAGTACTTC. Translating gives CASSWRWGESSYEQYF.

The genes are TRBV2 and TRBJ1-4; unclear D gene. The CDR3 covers 14 residues. V lost 3 bases to trimming and J lost 3 bases, with 8 bases between them. Looked up from germline, CDR1 is SNHLY and CDR2 is FYNNEI. CDR3 sequence (DNA): TGTGCCAGCAGTGACATGGAACCTAATGAAAAACTGTTTTTT. Encoded protein: CASSDMEPNEKLFF.

This rearrangement joins TRBV2 to TRBJ1-1; 11 bases match TRBD1. The germline V gene encodes CDR1 SNHLY and CDR2 FYNNEI. V lost 7 bases to trimming and J lost 3 bases; unmatched junction nucleotides: 7. The CDR3 is made up of 15 amino acids. CDR3 residues: CASIRDRGEDTEAFF. The CDR3 DNA reads as TGTGCCAGCATCCGGGACAGGGGGGAAGACACTGAAGCTTTCTTT.

The rearrangement links TRBV27 to TRBJ1-4; D gene ambiguous. Germline V gene lookup returns CDR1 MNHEY and CDR2 SMNVEV (reference sequence). V dropped 4 bases and J dropped 6 bases, with 9 bases sitting between them. This CDR3 is 13 amino acids long. The CDR3 DNA follows: TGTGCCAGCAGTTGGCAGATCGATGAAAAACTGTTTTTT. This codes for CASSWQIDEKLFF.

As concerns this clone: At one end, the junction sequence differs from germline, possibly due to a read error. CDR3 bases: TGTGCCAGCAGCCTAGCGCGCCTACAAGAGACCCAGTACTTC. This encodes CASSLARLQETQYF. The V call is TRBV7-6, the J call TRBJ2-5; a possible D gene is TRBD2 (6 bases). The CDR3 consists of 14 residues. CDR1 is SGHVS and CDR2 is FNYEAQ in the germline V gene.

The genes are TRBV27 and TRBJ1-1; 10 bases fit TRBD1. The CDR3 loop spans 16 amino acids. The V gene's germline CDR1 is MNHEY and CDR2 SMNVEV (reference sequence). The V gene end was trimmed by 4 bases and the J gene end by 3 bases; junction bases not matched to a gene: 8. In nucleotides, the CDR3 is TGTGCCAGCAGTTCGGGGGACAGGGGAAGGGACACTGAAGCTTTCTTT. This sequence encodes CASSSGDRGRDTEAFF.

The chain uses TRBV5-1 and TRBJ1-2; D is undetermined. V was cut by 2 bases and J by 4 bases, with 6 bases left in between. Germline-derived CDR1 and CDR2 are SGHRS and YFSETQ. This CDR3 is 12 amino acids long. As DNA, the CDR3 is TGCGCCAGCAGCTTAGGCCCCTATGGCTACACCTTC. Residues: CASSLGPYGYTF.

The rearrangement joins TRBV15 to TRBJ2-1; 8 nucleotides align to TRBD2. Per the germline V gene, CDR1 is LNHNV and CDR2 is YYDKDF (reference sequence). The junction had 8 bases not matched to a gene; V was cut back by 5 bases and J by 5 bases. The CDR3 totals 15 residues. CDR3 coding DNA: TGTGCCACCAGCTTCAAGCGGGAGAGCAACAATGAGCAGTTCTTC. Translating it yields CATSFKRESNNEQFF.